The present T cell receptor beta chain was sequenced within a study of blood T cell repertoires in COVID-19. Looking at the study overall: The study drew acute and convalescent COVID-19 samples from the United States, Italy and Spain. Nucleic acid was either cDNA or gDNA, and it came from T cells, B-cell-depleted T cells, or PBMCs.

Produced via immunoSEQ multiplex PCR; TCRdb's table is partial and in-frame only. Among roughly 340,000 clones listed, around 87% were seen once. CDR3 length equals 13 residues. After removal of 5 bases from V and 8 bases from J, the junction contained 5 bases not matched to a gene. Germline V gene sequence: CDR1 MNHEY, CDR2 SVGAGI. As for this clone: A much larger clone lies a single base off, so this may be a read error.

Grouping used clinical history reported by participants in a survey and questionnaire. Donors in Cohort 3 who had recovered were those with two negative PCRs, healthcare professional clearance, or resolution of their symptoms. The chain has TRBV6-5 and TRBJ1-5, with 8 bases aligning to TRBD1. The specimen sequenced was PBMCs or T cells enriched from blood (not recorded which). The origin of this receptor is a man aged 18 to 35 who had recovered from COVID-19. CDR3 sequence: CASSRQGNEPQHF. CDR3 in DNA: TGTGCCAGCAGTCGACAGGGGAATGAGCCCCAGCATTTT.